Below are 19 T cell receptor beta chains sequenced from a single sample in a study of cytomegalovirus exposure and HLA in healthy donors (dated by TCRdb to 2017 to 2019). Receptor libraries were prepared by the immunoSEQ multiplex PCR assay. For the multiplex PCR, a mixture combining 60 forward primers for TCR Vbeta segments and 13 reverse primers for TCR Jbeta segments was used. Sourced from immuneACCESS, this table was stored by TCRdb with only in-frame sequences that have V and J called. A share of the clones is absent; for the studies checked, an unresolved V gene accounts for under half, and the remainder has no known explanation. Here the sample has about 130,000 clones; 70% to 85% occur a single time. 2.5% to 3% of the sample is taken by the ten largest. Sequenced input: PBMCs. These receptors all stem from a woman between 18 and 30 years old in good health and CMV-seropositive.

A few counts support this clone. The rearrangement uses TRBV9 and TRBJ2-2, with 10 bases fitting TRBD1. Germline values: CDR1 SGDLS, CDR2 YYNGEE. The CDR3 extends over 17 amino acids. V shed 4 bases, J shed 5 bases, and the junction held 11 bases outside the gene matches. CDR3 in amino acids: CASSHKEGQGWTGELFF. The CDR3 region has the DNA TGTGCCAGCAGCCACAAGGAGGGACAGGGGTGGACCGGGGAGCTGTTTTTT.

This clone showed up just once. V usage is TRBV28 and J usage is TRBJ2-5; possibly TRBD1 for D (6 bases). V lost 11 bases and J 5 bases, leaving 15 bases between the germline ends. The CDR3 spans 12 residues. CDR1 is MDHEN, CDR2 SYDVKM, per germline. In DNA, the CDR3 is TGTGCCGGATCGGGGCAGGGGGAGACCCAGTACTTC. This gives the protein CAGSGQGETQYF.

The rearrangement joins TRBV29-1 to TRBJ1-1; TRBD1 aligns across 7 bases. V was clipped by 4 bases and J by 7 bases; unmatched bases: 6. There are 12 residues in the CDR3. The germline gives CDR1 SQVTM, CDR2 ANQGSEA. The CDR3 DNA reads TGCAGCGTTGTTACAGGGGTATGTGAAGCTTTCTTT. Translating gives CSVVTGVCEAFF. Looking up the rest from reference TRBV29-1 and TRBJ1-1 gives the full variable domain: SAVISQKPSRDICQRGTSLTIQCQVDSQVTMMFWYRQQPGQSLTLIATANQGSEATYESGFVIDKFPISRPNLTFSTLTVSNMSPEDSSIYLCSVVTGVCEAFFGQGTRLTVV.

CDR3 protein: CASSSTWTGILQETQYF. The CDR3 nucleotides read TGTGCCAGCAGCTCGACCTGGACAGGGATACTCCAGGAGACCCAGTACTTC. The genes are TRBV7-9 and TRBJ2-5, with 8 bases lining up with TRBD1. The CDR3 has 17 amino acids. The trim removed 4 bases at V and 5 bases at J, leaving 15 bases unmatched. CDR1 SEHNR and CDR2 FQNEAQ come from the germline V gene (reference sequence).

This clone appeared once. CDR3 sequence (DNA): TGCGCCAGCAGCTTGCAGGGGGCATCGCGCGAGCAGTACTTC. Protein: CASSLQGASREQYF. The chain has TRBV5-1 and TRBJ2-7; 8 nucleotides match TRBD1. This CDR3 comprises 14 residues. Germline loops: CDR1 SGHRS, CDR2 YFSETQ. V dropped 1 base and J dropped 6; count of bases not matched to a gene: 6.

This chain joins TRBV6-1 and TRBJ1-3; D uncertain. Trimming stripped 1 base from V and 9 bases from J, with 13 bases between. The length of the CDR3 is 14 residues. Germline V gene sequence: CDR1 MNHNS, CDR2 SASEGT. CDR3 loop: CASSEVTRGSTIYF. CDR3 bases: TGTGCCAGCAGTGAAGTCACTCGAGGGAGCACCATATATTTT.

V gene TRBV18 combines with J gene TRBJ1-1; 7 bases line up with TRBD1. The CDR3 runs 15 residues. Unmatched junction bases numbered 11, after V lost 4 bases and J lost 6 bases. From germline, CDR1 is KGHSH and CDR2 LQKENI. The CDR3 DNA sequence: TGTGCCAGCTCACTAATCTCCGGGACAGTCTCTGAAGCTTTCTTT. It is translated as CASSLISGTVSEAFF.

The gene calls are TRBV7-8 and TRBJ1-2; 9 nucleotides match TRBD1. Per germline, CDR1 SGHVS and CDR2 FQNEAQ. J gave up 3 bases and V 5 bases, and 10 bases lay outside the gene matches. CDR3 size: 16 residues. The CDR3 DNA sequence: TGTGCCAGCAGCCTCCAATTTACAGGGGGCGACTATGGCTACACCTTC. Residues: CASSLQFTGGDYGYTF.

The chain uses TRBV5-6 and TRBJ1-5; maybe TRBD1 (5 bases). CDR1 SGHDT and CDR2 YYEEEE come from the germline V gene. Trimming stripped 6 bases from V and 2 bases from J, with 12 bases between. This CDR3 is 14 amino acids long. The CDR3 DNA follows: TGTGCCAGCACAGCTTGGGGGGGCAATCAGCCCCAGCATTTT. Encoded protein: CASTAWGGNQPQHF.

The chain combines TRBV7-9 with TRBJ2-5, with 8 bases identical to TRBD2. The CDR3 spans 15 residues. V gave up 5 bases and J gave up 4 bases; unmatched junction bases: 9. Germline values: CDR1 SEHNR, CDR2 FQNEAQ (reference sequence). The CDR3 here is CASSPYGGATETQYF. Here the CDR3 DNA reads TGTGCCAGCAGCCCCTACGGGGGGGCCACAGAGACCCAGTACTTC.

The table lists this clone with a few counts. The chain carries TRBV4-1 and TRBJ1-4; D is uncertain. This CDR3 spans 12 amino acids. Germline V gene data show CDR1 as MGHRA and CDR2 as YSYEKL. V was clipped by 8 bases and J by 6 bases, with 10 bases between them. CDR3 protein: CASPVAHEKLFF. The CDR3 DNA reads TGCGCCAGCCCAGTCGCCCATGAAAAACTGTTTTTT.

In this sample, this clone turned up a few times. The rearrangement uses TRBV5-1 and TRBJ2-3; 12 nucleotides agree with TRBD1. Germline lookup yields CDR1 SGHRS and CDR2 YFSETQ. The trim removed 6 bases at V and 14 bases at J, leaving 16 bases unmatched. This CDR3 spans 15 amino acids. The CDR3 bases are TGCGCCAGCACCCTCTCGGGGACAGGGGGCATCGGAGGGTATTTT. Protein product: CASTLSGTGGIGGYF.

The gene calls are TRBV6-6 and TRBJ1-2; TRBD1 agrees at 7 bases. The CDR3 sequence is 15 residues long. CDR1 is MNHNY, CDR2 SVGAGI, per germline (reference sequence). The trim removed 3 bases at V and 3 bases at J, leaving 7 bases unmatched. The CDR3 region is CASSYPGTDHYGYTF. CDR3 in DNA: TGTGCCAGCAGTTATCCCGGGACAGACCACTATGGCTACACCTTC.

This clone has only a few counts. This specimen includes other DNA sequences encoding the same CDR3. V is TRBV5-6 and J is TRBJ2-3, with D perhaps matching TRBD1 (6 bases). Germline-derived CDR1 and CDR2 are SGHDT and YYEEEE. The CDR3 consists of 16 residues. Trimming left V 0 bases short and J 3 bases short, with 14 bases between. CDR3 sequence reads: CASSLGAGAQTDTQYF. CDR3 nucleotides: TGTGCCAGCAGCTTGGGGGCAGGGGCGCAGACAGATACGCAGTATTTT.

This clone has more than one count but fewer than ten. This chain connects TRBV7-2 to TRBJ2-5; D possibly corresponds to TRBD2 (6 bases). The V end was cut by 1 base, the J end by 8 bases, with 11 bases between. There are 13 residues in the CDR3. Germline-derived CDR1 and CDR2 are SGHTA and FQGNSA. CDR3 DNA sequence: TGTGCCAGCAGCTTAGTTGCGGGGAGCACCCAGTACTTC. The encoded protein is CASSLVAGSTQYF.

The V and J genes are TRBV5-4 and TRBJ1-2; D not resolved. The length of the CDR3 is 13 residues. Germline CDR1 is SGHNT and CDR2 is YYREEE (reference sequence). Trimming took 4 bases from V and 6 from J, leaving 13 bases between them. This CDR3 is CASSVIGSHGYTF. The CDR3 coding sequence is TGTGCCAGCAGCGTTATCGGGTCCCATGGCTACACCTTC.

CDR3 loop: CASRTQQGMSTEAFF. CDR3 DNA: TGTGCCAGCAGGACTCAACAGGGGATGTCCACTGAAGCTTTCTTT. This sequence joins TRBV6-5 and TRBJ1-1; 7 nucleotides line up with TRBD1. V shed 6 bases, J shed 4 bases, and the junction held 11 bases outside the gene matches. CDR1 is MNHEY, CDR2 SVGAGI, per germline. CDR3 size: 15 residues.

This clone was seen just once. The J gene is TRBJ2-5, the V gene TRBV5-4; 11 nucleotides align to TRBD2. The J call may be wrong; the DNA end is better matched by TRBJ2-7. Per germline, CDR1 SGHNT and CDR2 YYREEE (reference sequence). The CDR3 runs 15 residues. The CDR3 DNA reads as TGTGCCAGCAGCTTGATTGTAGCGGGGGGGCGCGAGCAGTACTTC. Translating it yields CASSLIVAGGREQYF.

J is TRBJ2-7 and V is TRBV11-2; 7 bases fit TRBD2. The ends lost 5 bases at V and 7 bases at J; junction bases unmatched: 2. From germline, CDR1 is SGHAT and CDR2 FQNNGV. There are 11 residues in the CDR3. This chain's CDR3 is CASSGGGEQYF. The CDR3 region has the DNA TGTGCCAGCAGCGGGGGGGGAGAGCAGTACTTC.